A single sample is the source of the 27 T cell receptor beta chains below, sequenced in a study of CD8+ T cells in alopecia areata. cDNA prepared by RNA extraction and subsequent reverse transcription served as the template for sequencing. Repertoires were generated with immunoSEQ multiplex PCR, while TCRdb's copy carries only in-frame clones and drops some. The sample holds around 190,000 clones, approximately 60% seen once. The material sequenced was CD8+ T cells sorted from blood. The receptor set was obtained from a human donor in good health.

The chain joins TRBV5-6 to TRBJ2-7, with a weak D call TRBD2 (7 bases). CDR3 size: 13 residues. Trimming left V 3 bases short and J 6 bases short, with 13 bases between. Germline-derived CDR1 and CDR2 are SGHDT and YYEEEE. The CDR3 loop reads CASSSGGHSEQYF. The CDR3 DNA reads as TGTGCCAGCAGCTCGGGGGGCCACAGCGAGCAGTACTTC.

V and J are TRBV5-1 and TRBJ2-5, with TRBD2 matching 8 bases. V shed 4 bases, J shed 5 bases, and the junction held 7 bases outside the gene matches. The CDR3 is 14 residues long. CDR1 and CDR2 (germline): SGHRS, YFSETQ. CDR3 nucleotide sequence: TGCGCCAGCAGCACTCTCGGGGGGGCCGAGACCCAGTACTTC. It translates to CASSTLGGAETQYF.

V gene TRBV6-5 combines with J gene TRBJ2-4, with TRBD1 identical over 10 bases. Germline assignment: CDR1 MNHEY and CDR2 SVGAGI. This CDR3 has 16 residues. J was trimmed by 10 bases and V by 1 base; bases with no gene match: 10. The DNA of the CDR3 is TGTGCCAGCAGTTACTTCCCTGGGACAGGGGAGTATATTCAGTACTTC. Translation gives CASSYFPGTGEYIQYF.

The genes are TRBV30 and TRBJ1-6; D might be TRBD1 (5 bases). Trimming pared 0 bases from V and 15 bases from J, leaving 9 bases between. Per the germline V gene, CDR1 is GTSNPN and CDR2 is SVGIG (reference sequence). This CDR3 has 11 residues. CDR3 sequence: CAWSVGPVLHF. CDR3 nucleotides: TGTGCCTGGAGTGTGGGGCCGGTCCTCCACTTT.

The V gene is TRBV5-4, the J gene TRBJ1-2, with D perhaps TRBD1 (6 bases). This CDR3 has 16 amino acids. The germline V and J ends were trimmed by 2 bases and 6 bases, with 20 bases remaining between them. Germline V CDR1 and CDR2: SGHNT, YYREEE (reference sequence). The CDR3 sequence: CASSLRAGGGGDGYTF. The CDR3 coding sequence is TGTGCCAGCAGCTTAAGGGCCGGGGGAGGGGGAGATGGCTACACCTTC. Full variable domain (missing parts from reference TRBV5-4 and TRBJ1-2): ETGVTQSPTHLIKTRGQQVTLRCSSQSGHNTVSWYQQALGQGPQFIFQYYREEENGRGNFPPRFSGLQFPNYSSELNVNALELDDSALYLCASSLRAGGGGDGYTFGSGTRLTVV.

The rearrangement links TRBV7-3 to TRBJ2-7, with D unclear. With 5 bases removed from V and 5 bases from J, the gap between germline ends came to 13 bases. This CDR3 has 13 residues. Germline loops: CDR1 SGHTA, CDR2 FQGTGA. This CDR3 is CASSPSGDDEQYF. CDR3 DNA sequence: TGTGCCAGCAGCCCTAGTGGCGACGACGAGCAGTACTTC.

The J gene is TRBJ1-6, the V gene TRBV6-6, with D hard to call. This CDR3 is 16 amino acids long. Trimming shortened V by 0 bases and J by 9 bases, and 15 bases separated the two germline ends. Germline V gene data show CDR1 as MNHNY and CDR2 as SVGAGI (reference sequence). The CDR3, as DNA: TGTGCCAGCAGTTACTCGAGCGGGGAAGTCAGTTCACCCCTCCACTTT. Translated: CASSYSSGEVSSPLHF.

The table lists this clone with a count of one. V usage is TRBV9 and J usage is TRBJ2-5; the D gene could be TRBD1 or TRBD2 (5 bases each). Germline V gene data show CDR1 as SGDLS and CDR2 as YYNGEE. Trimming pared 0 bases from V and 2 bases from J, leaving 14 bases between. The CDR3 length is 16 residues. The CDR3 nucleotides read TGTGCCAGCAGCGTAGGAGGGGATTTGGGTCAAGAGACCCAGTACTTC. Residues: CASSVGGDLGQETQYF.

The chain joins TRBV4-2 to TRBJ2-5; 8 nucleotides agree with TRBD2. Germline V gene data show CDR1 as LGHNA and CDR2 as YNFKEQ. CDR3 length: 15 residues. J was trimmed by 2 bases and V by 3 bases; bases with no gene match: 5. DNA of the CDR3: TGTGCCAGCAGCCAGGAAGCGGGGGCGCAAGAGACCCAGTACTTC. This encodes CASSQEAGAQETQYF.

As for this clone: The sample contains more than one DNA sequence encoding this CDR3. CDR3 protein: CASSVGGGEQYF. Written as DNA, the CDR3 is TGTGCCAGCAGCGTAGGAGGGGGCGAGCAGTACTTC. The rearrangement joins TRBV9 to TRBJ2-7; TRBD1 might be the D (6 bases). Trimming shortened V by 0 bases and J by 6 bases, and 7 bases separated the two germline ends. This CDR3 comprises 12 residues. Germline lookup yields CDR1 SGDLS and CDR2 YYNGEE.

The gene calls are TRBV5-6 and TRBJ2-1, with D possibly being TRBD1 or TRBD2 (5 bases each). The V end was cut by 4 bases, the J end by 0 bases, with 14 bases between. The CDR3 is 16 residues long. Germline values: CDR1 SGHDT, CDR2 YYEEEE. Written as DNA, the CDR3 is TGTGCCAGCAGCCGAGGGACGGGTGGCTCCTACAATGAGCAGTTCTTC. Its translation: CASSRGTGGSYNEQFF.

V gene TRBV5-1 combines with J gene TRBJ2-7; D is possibly TRBD1 or TRBD2 (6 bases each). Trimming removed 0 bases from V and 4 bases from J, with 11 bases in between. The germline gives CDR1 SGHRS, CDR2 YFSETQ. The CDR3 length is 14 residues. CDR3 protein: CASSLEGGRYEQYF. The CDR3 bases are TGCGCCAGCAGCTTGGAGGGGGGAAGGTACGAGCAGTACTTC.

The rearrangement links TRBV9 to TRBJ2-2; no firm D call. Looked up from germline, CDR1 is SGDLS and CDR2 is YYNGEE. Trimming removed 6 bases at V and 7 bases at J, with 7 bases between. The CDR3 covers 11 residues. The DNA for the CDR3 is TGTGCCAGCAAACTTGACGGGGAGCTGTTTTTT. Its protein product is CASKLDGELFF. The variable domain in full, completed from reference TRBV9 and TRBJ2-2, reads DSGVTQTPKHLITATGQRVTLRCSPRSGDLSVYWYQQSLDQGLQFLIQYYNGEERAKGNILERFSAQQFPDLHSELNLSSLELGDSALYFCASKLDGELFFGEGSRLTVL.

With regard to this clone: Different DNA sequences within this sample yield the same CDR3. The gene calls are TRBV4-1 and TRBJ1-1; D remains unclear. Trimming pared 1 base from V and 1 base from J, leaving 4 bases between. Looked up from germline, CDR1 is MGHRA and CDR2 is YSYEKL. This CDR3 has 13 residues. This chain's CDR3 is CASSQVRNTEAFF. The CDR3 DNA reads TGCGCCAGCAGCCAAGTCAGGAACACTGAAGCTTTCTTT.

The V call is TRBV21-1, the J call TRBJ1-2. TRBV21-1 is classified as a pseudogene. This CDR3 comprises 16 residues. The CDR3, as DNA: TGTGCCAGCAGCAAAAACCCCCCTTTCGGACGTGATGGCTACACCTTC. Its translation: CASSKNPPFGRDGYTF.

This rearrangement joins TRBV9 to TRBJ2-7; D gene uncertain. Trimming left V 0 bases short and J 6 bases short, with 10 bases between. Per the germline V gene, CDR1 is SGDLS and CDR2 is YYNGEE. The CDR3 consists of 13 residues. The CDR3 DNA is TGTGCCAGCAGCGTAGAACGGGCCGGCGAGCAGTACTTC. Protein: CASSVERAGEQYF.

The sample holds a few counts of this clone. This rearrangement joins TRBV7-2 to TRBJ2-3; the match to TRBD2 covers 7 bases. Germline-derived CDR1 and CDR2 are SGHTA and FQGNSA. The CDR3 is 15 residues long. The ends lost 1 base at V and 1 base at J; junction bases unmatched: 2. The CDR3 loop reads CASSLEGLRTDTQYF. As DNA, the CDR3 is TGTGCCAGCAGCTTAGAGGGACTACGCACAGATACGCAGTATTTT.

The gene calls are TRBV13 and TRBJ2-3; 11 bases line up with TRBD2. Germline CDR1 reads PRHDT; CDR2 reads FYEKMQ (reference sequence). This CDR3 comprises 16 residues. The trim removed 1 base at V and 2 bases at J, leaving 2 bases unmatched. In DNA, the CDR3 is TGTGCCAGCAGCTTAGTAGCGGGGGGGTCCACAGATACGCAGTATTTT. It codes for CASSLVAGGSTDTQYF.

J is TRBJ2-5 and V is TRBV27; D gene unclear. Germline CDR1 MNHEY, CDR2 SMNVEV (reference sequence). CDR3 length: 15 amino acids. With 4 bases removed from V and 1 base from J, the gap between germline ends came to 13 bases. This chain's CDR3 is CASSSYKTTQETQYF. In nucleotides, the CDR3 is TGTGCCAGCAGTTCCTACAAGACGACCCAAGAGACCCAGTACTTC.

The chain has TRBV7-9 and TRBJ2-7, with TRBD1 identical over 8 bases. V lost 5 bases to trimming and J lost 0 bases; unmatched junction nucleotides: 3. The CDR3 is made up of 14 amino acids. The germline CDR1 and CDR2 sequences are SEHNR and FQNEAQ (reference sequence). The CDR3 DNA reads TGTGCCAGCAGCGACGGACAGGGCTCCTACGAGCAGTACTTC. It specifies CASSDGQGSYEQYF. The full variable domain, rest sourced from reference TRBV7-9 and TRBJ2-7, is DTGVSQNPRHKITKRGQNVTFRCDPISEHNRLYWYRQTLGQGPEFLTYFQNEAQLEKSRLLSDRFSAERPKGSFSTLEIQRTEQGDSAMYLCASSDGQGSYEQYFGPGTRLTVT.

The V and J genes are TRBV4-1 and TRBJ1-5; D not certain. The CDR3 is 14 residues long. CDR1 and CDR2 (germline): MGHRA, YSYEKL. V lost 2 bases and J lost 0, with 5 bases in between. CDR3 protein: CASSQSYSNQPQHF. As DNA, the CDR3 is TGCGCCAGCAGCCAAAGTTATAGCAATCAGCCCCAGCATTTT.

The chain carries TRBV15 and TRBJ2-6; no reliable D call. Per the germline V gene, CDR1 is LNHNV and CDR2 is YYDKDF (reference sequence). The CDR3 extends over 14 amino acids. Deletions cut 1 base from V and 2 bases from J, with 3 bases between. The CDR3 DNA follows: TGTGCCACCAGCAGAGGGGCTGGGGCCAACGTCCTGACTTTC. This encodes CATSRGAGANVLTF.

This clone was detected only a few times. The chain carries TRBV7-9 and TRBJ1-1; no reliable D call. Germline CDR1 is SEHNR and CDR2 is FQNEAQ (reference sequence). The CDR3 is 13 amino acids. With 5 bases removed from V and 4 bases from J, the gap between germline ends came to 11 bases. DNA for the CDR3: TGTGCCAGCAGCCCACAGCTGGGCACTGAAGCTTTCTTT. Its protein is CASSPQLGTEAFF.

This sequence joins TRBV5-4 and TRBJ1-2; 7 nucleotides agree with TRBD1. V dropped 4 bases and J dropped 8; count of bases not matched to a gene: 11. This CDR3 is built from 14 residues. Looked up from germline, CDR1 is SGHNT and CDR2 is YYREEE (reference sequence). This chain's CDR3 is CASSLGSGGDGYTF. The CDR3 coding sequence is TGTGCCAGCAGCCTTGGGTCAGGGGGTGACGGCTACACCTTC.

J is TRBJ1-4 and V is TRBV15, with 9 bases aligning to TRBD1. In germline, CDR1 is LNHNV, CDR2 YYDKDF (reference sequence). This CDR3 comprises 13 residues. Losses at the gene ends were 6 bases for V and 4 bases for J; bases not matched to a gene: 0. The CDR3 is CATRDRGNEKLFF. Here the CDR3 DNA reads TGTGCCACCAGGGACAGGGGTAATGAAAAACTGTTTTTT. Variable domain in full (rest from reference TRBV15 and TRBJ1-4): DAMVIQNPRYQVTQFGKPVTLSCSQTLNHNVMYWYQQKSSQAPKLLFHYYDKDFNNEADTPDNFQSRRPNTSFCFLDIRSPGLGDTAMYLCATRDRGNEKLFFGSGTQLSVL.

The table lists this clone with a few counts. The chain links TRBV27 to TRBJ2-1; no clear D gene. Per the germline V gene, CDR1 is MNHEY and CDR2 is SMNVEV (reference sequence). The CDR3 is 12 amino acids. Deletions cut 3 bases from V and 7 bases from J, with 7 bases between. The CDR3 DNA reads as TGTGCCAGCAGTTTGGCTTCAAATGAGCAGTTCTTC. Translating gives CASSLASNEQFF.

The V gene is TRBV23-1, the J gene TRBJ1-2; 10 positions agree with TRBD1. TRBV23-1 is an open reading frame whose function is uncertain. J lost 5 bases, V lost 2 bases, and 5 bases had no gene match. This CDR3 contains 15 residues. The CDR3 DNA reads TGCGCCAGCAGTCAAAACGGGACAGGGGCTTATGGCTACACCTTC. This translates into CASSQNGTGAYGYTF.